The sample holds many counts of the clone carrying this T cell receptor beta chain. Its antigen remains unknown. The record originates from a study of T cells after yellow fever vaccination. Looked up from germline, CDR1 is DFQATT and CDR2 is SNEGSKA (reference sequence). The CDR3 consists of 15 residues. Trimming cost V 0 bases and J 7 bases, with 13 bases left between them. A 5'RACE template-switching step, the method used to make TCR cDNA, added a universal primer site and UMIs. Each CDR3 protein gets one entry after TCRdb re-called the 5' RACE reads with MiXCR. The table has some 250,000 distinct CDR3 sequences, more than 3.5% seen once. Study-level findings and limits: Secondary responses were weaker yet peaked faster, day 5 versus 15. Most primary-vaccination clones reappeared after the booster (approximately 95% CD4, about 90% CD8).

The chain links TRBV20-1 to TRBJ1-6, with no clear D. This TCR derives from a man between 18 and 35 years old who received the YFV17D yellow fever vaccine. Source: PBMCs, taken 15 days after the yellow fever booster vaccination. The CDR3 loop reads CSARDMLGRNSPLHF. DNA of the CDR3: TGCAGTGCTAGAGATATGTTGGGGAGAAATTCACCCCTCCACTTT.